This TCR beta chain was recorded in a study of blood T cell repertoires in COVID-19 (dated by TCRdb to about 2020). Describing the broader study: Samples covering the acute and convalescent phases of COVID-19 were provided by collaborators in the United States, Italy and Spain. The dataset comprised deeply sampled blood TCRbeta repertoires from subjects exposed to, actively infected with, or recovered from COVID-19. Sample metadata almost always included a de-identified subject ID, COVID-19 status, age in years and sex. The prospective study material was composed of cDNA or gDNA derived from T cells, B-cell-depleted T cells, or PBMCs. The samples were drawn from two sources: the first 160 participants of the ongoing ImmuneRACE study, and about 1,300 subjects contributed by 6 global collaborators. The repertoires were released in a freely available public database intended as a resource for research on the immune response to SARS-CoV-2. Where HLA class I and class II types were available, the types were taken from metadata supplied by the sample provider, not from assay-based typing. Here is what the overall study found, with its caveats: The amount of clinical and demographic metadata varied by source and participant and was provided uncurated.

TCRbeta CDR3 regions were amplified from genomic DNA by means of the immunoSEQ Assay, a bias-controlled multiplex PCR. In the original analysis: Nucleated cell counts per sample were estimated from amplification of reference gene primers within the assay. To quantify the absolute abundance of each unique TCRbeta CDR3 rearrangement, sequence reads were collapsed and filtered. For each sample, productive Simpson clonality was calculated as the square root of Simpson's diversity index over productive rearrangements. Imported from immuneACCESS, the table was reduced by TCRdb to in-frame sequences with V and J called. These copies leave out some clones; in studies compared against another copy, an unresolved V gene accounts for under half, and the cause of the remainder is not known. That table furnishes V, J and clone size, whereas the DNA furnished D and trimming. The sample table contains 150,000 or so clones; only one count was recorded for 70% to 90% of them. The ten largest clones represent 4% of the sample.

As regards this clone: It has no known antigen specificity. No base quality values were provided; no much bigger clone lies one nucleotide off.

Each collaborating institution followed its own protocols to collect whole blood in K2EDTA tubes. Collaborator samples were shipped for TCRbeta analysis as frozen whole blood, isolated PBMCs, or DNA extracted from either sample type. This TCR was recovered from a woman in her 70s with acute or convalescent COVID-19. Sequenced input: peripheral blood.

The nucleotide sequence is TGTGCCTGGAATAAAAACTTAGCGGGACACACAGATACGCAGTATTTT. It codes for CAWNKNLAGHTDTQYF. The chain links TRBV30 with TRBJ2-3, with TRBD2 identical over 8 junction bases. V loses 4 bases at its end and J loses 2 bases; junction bases beyond the gene matches: 11. Based on the germline V gene (reference sequence), the CDR1 and CDR2 sequences are GTSNPN and SVGIG. There are 16 amino acids in the CDR3, from cysteine to phenylalanine inclusive. Kept here is only the CDR3 DNA, which spans 48 bases and is read in frame from base 1.